This T cell receptor beta chain was captured by sequencing in a study of cytomegalovirus exposure and HLA in healthy donors (dated by TCRdb to about 2017). Concerning the study at large: An earlier analysis of approximately 640 of the donors reported about 290 Gb of sequence data and roughly 100 million unique TCR beta sequences from about 179 million T cells. Besides the first cohort of roughly 700 subjects, a separate validation cohort made up of 120 or so different subjects was used. In a later genetic analysis, genome-wide SNP genotypes for about 55% of the roughly 670 donors were used, and that subset was treated as a discovery cohort. The T cell repertoires of 666 subjects were profiled by immunosequencing and related to cytomegalovirus serostatus. Across some 400 genotyped donors of the cohort, an average of 235,054 unique TCR beta nucleotide sequences per donor were sequenced, and 15% to 20% of those sequences were non-productive. High-throughput TCR immunosequencing, statistical association of individual TCRs with disease status, and machine learning were combined to predict cytomegalovirus infection status. A handful of DR-DQ haplotypes were handled as single units for association and clustering because linkage in the cohort was strong. A later analysis re-analyzed previously published TCR beta repertoires from approximately 700 donors and added high-resolution HLA genotyping to study TCR occurrence patterns. HLA typing covered class I and class II loci at four-digit resolution. The genetic ancestry cluster associated with self-reported Caucasian donors included 70% to 85% of the 398 genotyped donors. Typing coverage varied by locus: 629-630 donors for A, B, C, DRB1 and DQB1; roughly 560 for DQA1; about 600 for DPA1; 400 to 480 for DPB1. Rather than using new phenotypic data, the later analysis identified candidate immune exposures from TCR beta sequences and from how often those sequences occurred across donors. The aim of the study was to test whether cataloging public T cell receptors could identify signatures of past pathogen exposure. To decide whether each TCR beta V gene segment behaved as functional or pseudogenic, an earlier analysis of several hundred of the donors relied on high-throughput TCR beta sequencing. Donor age, sex, ethnicity and CMV serostatus were collected together with the repertoire data. Every repertoire in the discovery cohort had been generated on one and the same sequencing platform. An early release that covered 640 HLA-typed donors contained about 300 gigabases of sequencing data and tens of millions of unique TCR sequences. The paper as a whole reports these results and caveats: Roughly uniform sequencing depth across donors was assumed in presence/absence analyses, although this assumption may not hold. A later analysis reported that several top co-occurrence clusters appeared linked to parvovirus B19, influenza, CMV and Epstein-Barr virus. Immune exposure information for the cohort was limited to CMV serostatus. Some IMGT-functional V segments, including TRBV6-2 and TRBV6-3, could not be distinguished by the 87-base-pair reads and were therefore excluded. A later genetic analysis reported fewer N-insertions in productive TCRs among donors in an Asian-associated ancestry cluster than the approximately 700-donor mean. A later analysis found that HLA-associated TCR beta chains were more clonally expanded and had lower generation probabilities than equally common non-associated chains. In vitro tests confirmed that three of the cytomegalovirus-associated TCR beta chains recognize cytomegalovirus antigens. In a later analysis, 15,000 to 20,000 TCR beta sequences were associated with specific HLA alleles at a false discovery rate of 0.05. It was suggested by the authors that the approach could potentially be generalized to other disease states and immunological phenotypes. Most CMV-associated TCR beta chains appeared to be HLA-restricted in a later analysis, and the HLA associations seemed to be driven largely by CMV exposure. Most TCR sequences were observed very rarely across donors, whereas some public TCRs were present in many individuals. The earlier analysis of fewer than 750 of the donors excluded some 15 rarely observed V segments, including chromosome 9 orphons, because counts were too low. An association between a missense DCLRE1C variant and V-gene and J-gene trimming of TCR beta chains was found in a later genetic analysis and replicated in an independent cohort. Assigning TCR associations to individual alleles was difficult when HLA alleles, especially DR and DQ, strongly co-occurred. The study listed 164 TCR beta chains as associated with cytomegalovirus. Because HLA typing was unavailable for some donors at each locus, only the typed subset was used in association tests. In a later analysis, TCR association rates were found to vary across HLA loci, with the most associated TCRs seen for DRB1 alleles and the fewest for HLA-C alleles. A further reported finding was that TCR beta sequences accurately predicted the HLA-A and HLA-B alleles for most subjects in the first cohort. Linkage disequilibrium might explain the correlated functional status among segregating V segments, but an unknown experimental factor could not be ruled out. The classifier was reported to diagnose cytomegalovirus status with high specificity and sensitivity in both the original cohort and the validation cohort. In an earlier analysis of 587 of the donors, most TCR beta V segments appeared in productive rearrangements about 87% or about 30% of the time, broadly matching IMGT annotations. A group of highly shared sequence variants was considered likely to be a technical artifact of the sequencing pipeline. Only TCR beta chains were sequenced in this cohort, and the absence of alpha or paired-chain data limited detectable features.

Inclusive of the bounding cysteine and phenylalanine, the CDR3 is 14 residues long. The only DNA kept is the CDR3, 42 bases in frame from the first base. The trim is 6 bases for V and 4 bases for J, with a gap of 15 bases between the germline ends. CDR1 MRHNA and CDR2 SNTAGT were looked up in the germline V gene. The cohort comprised more than 550 healthy bone marrow donors. At the time of sampling, every cohort member was nominally healthy, though immune exposures that went unrecorded were likely present. The donor was CMV seronegative and was included in the group of a few hundred seronegative cohort members. Every donor gave a peripheral blood sample, and the peripheral blood mononuclear cells from that sample were used for TCR beta sequencing. The Qiagen DNeasy Blood Extraction Kit was used to extract genomic DNA from the blood cell samples. Of note for this clone: Its antigen is currently not known. Qualities for individual bases were not recorded, and no much larger clone is one base off.

Library preparation was by the immunoSEQ multiplex PCR assay. The multiplex PCR relied on a mix of 60 forward primers for TCR Vbeta segments and 13 reverse primers for TCR Jbeta segments. The CDR3 region of rearranged TCR beta genes was amplified from genomic DNA with a multiplex PCR assay. On the Illumina HiSeq System, the amplified TCR beta libraries were sequenced as 87-base-pair reads. In the paper's pipeline: In a later analysis, tens of millions of unique TCR beta chains were counted across the roughly 610 repertoires, and about 9.9 million of these chains were shared by at least two donors. A nearest-neighbor algorithm error-corrected the raw reads and collapsed the reads into unique sequences, merging closely related sequences to remove PCR and sequencing errors. To assign V, D and J gene segments, CDR3 sequences were aligned to IMGT reference sequences. For a sequence to be retained, a match of at least six nucleotides to both a V gene segment and a J gene segment was required. Rearrangements were called productive when the CDR3 lacked stop codons and stayed in frame with V and J; all others were non-productive. Following IMGT convention, CDR3 was defined as the stretch from the second conserved V-encoded cysteine to the conserved J-encoded phenylalanine. The earlier analysis of fewer than 750 of the donors excluded sequences that lacked an unambiguous match to a single V gene segment. An earlier analysis of 500 to 600 of the donors classified V segments as functional when productive rearrangements were above 56.7% and as segregating when the standard deviation between donors was above 5%. To diagnose cytomegalovirus status from the catalog of TCR beta chain sequences, a statistical classification framework was built. In a later analysis, V and J genes were assigned by comparing TCR nucleotide sequences against IMGT/GENE-DB human TR gene sequences. In a later analysis, CDR3 sequences and most-parsimonious VDJ recombination scenarios were assigned using the TCRdist pipeline. In a later analysis, each TCR beta chain was defined by its CDR3 amino acid sequence together with its V-gene family, and reads lacking a unique V-gene family were excluded. As a way to deal with suspected cross-contamination and a sequencing artifact, a later analysis dropped roughly 620 nucleotide sequences that were highly shared and had low generation probability. A later analysis calculated a clonal expansion index for each public chain from normalized within-repertoire ranks of inferred template counts. In a later analysis, generation probabilities were computed using a VDJ recombination model fitted to out-of-frame rearrangements, and the results were checked against IGoR. Hypergeometric tests were used in a later analysis to score TCR-TCR, TCR-HLA and TCR-CMV co-occurrence, with a repertoire-size bias correction applied to the TCR pairs. A later analysis estimated false discovery rates by permuting HLA or CMV assignments 20 times. A later analysis grouped co-occurring TCRs with DBSCAN, adding TCRdist sequence similarity when clustering within HLA-allele-positive subsets. Co-occurrence clustering excluded repertoires with fewer than 30,000 or more than 120,000 public chains, plus five with anomalous nucleotide sharing. The source is immuneACCESS, and TCRdb retained only in-frame sequences with V and J called. Part of the clones is not carried over; for the studies checked, unresolved V genes explain less than half of this, and the remainder is unexplained. From that table come the V and J calls and clone size; the DNA was used to work out D and trimming. Across this sample there are around 90,000 clones, with around 85% seen only once. Roughly 2.5% of the sample lies in the top ten.

Material for sequencing was PBMCs. The TCR sequence derives from a man aged 30-40 years in good health and CMV-seronegative. Recombination linked TRBV6-4 to TRBJ1-1; TRBD1 might be the D gene, on 5 matching bases. The CDR3 in this case is CASSRTAGGTEAFF. The DNA sequence is as follows: TGTGCCAGCAGCCGAACTGCCGGGGGCACTGAAGCTTTCTTT.